Each of the 25 T cell receptor beta chains below was sequenced from the same sample in a study of response to subunit inactivated influenza vaccine. MiXCR was run by TCRdb on the RT-PCR reads, yielding one entry per CDR3 protein. Among some 540,000 distinct CDR3 sequences listed, around 25% were seen once. A further study also used this sample, focusing on T cells expressing NK-cell markers. That work contributes: The authors made TCR beta cDNA libraries by 5'RACE template switching. This switching added a universal primer site and UMIs.

The sample here was CD4+ T cells sorted from PBMCs, taken roughly 12 days after vaccination. These receptors originate from a man between 45 and 60 years old who received an inactivated influenza vaccine.

This sequence joins TRBV5-1 and TRBJ2-1, with TRBD2 identical over 7 bases. This CDR3 has 16 residues. Germline loops: CDR1 SGHRS, CDR2 YFSETQ. J lost 0 bases, V lost 4 bases, and 7 bases had no gene match. The CDR3 DNA sequence: TGCGCCAGCAGCGTAAAGCGGGGATTCTCCTACAATGAGCAGTTCTTC. Translation gives CASSVKRGFSYNEQFF. Full variable domain (outside the CDR3, taken from reference TRBV5-1 and TRBJ2-1): KAGVTQTPRYLIKTRGQQVTLSCSPISGHRSVSWYQQTPGQGLQFLFEYFSETQRNKGNFPGRFSGRQFSNSRSEMNVSTLELGDSALYLCASSVKRGFSYNEQFFGPGTRLTVL.

The rearrangement joins TRBV4-1 to TRBJ2-7; 7 nucleotides agree with TRBD2. The germline CDR1 and CDR2 sequences are MGHRA and YSYEKL. V lost 1 base, J lost 0 bases, and 3 bases stayed unmatched. The CDR3 is made up of 15 amino acids. The CDR3 DNA is TGCGCCAGCAGCCAAGTAGCTAGCGGCTCCTACGAGCAGTACTTC. Translating gives CASSQVASGSYEQYF.

This clonotype was picked up a small number of times. The chain is built from TRBV20-1 and TRBJ2-3; D is ambiguous. Germline loops: CDR1 DFQATT, CDR2 SNEGSKA (reference sequence). CDR3 length equals 16 residues. The V end lost 1 base, the J end lost 0 bases, and 14 bases lay between the germline ends. CDR3: CSARAPRVPSTDTQYF. The CDR3 nucleotides are TGCAGTGCTAGAGCTCCTAGGGTCCCAAGCACAGATACGCAGTATTTT.

This clonotype was picked up many times. The J gene is TRBJ1-5, the V gene TRBV10-3; 7 bases agree with TRBD1. Germline values: CDR1 ENHRY, CDR2 SYGVKD. The CDR3 is 13 amino acids. J lost 5 bases, V lost 10 bases, and 8 bases had no gene match. For the CDR3, the DNA is TGTGCCACCGGGACAGCGATTTATCAGCCCCAGCATTTT. Translated, it gives CATGTAIYQPQHF.

V gene TRBV5-5 combines with J gene TRBJ2-5, with a weak D call TRBD1 (5 bases). Germline values: CDR1 SGHKS, CDR2 YYEKEE (reference sequence). With 2 bases removed from V and 3 bases from J, the gap between germline ends came to 17 bases. The CDR3 has 16 amino acids. The CDR3 DNA follows: TGTGCCAGCAGCTTTAGACCGCTCCTGGACAAAGAGACCCAGTACTTC. Protein product: CASSFRPLLDKETQYF. Full variable domain (outside the CDR3, taken from reference TRBV5-5 and TRBJ2-5): DAGVTQSPTHLIKTRGQQVTLRCSPISGHKSVSWYQQVLGQGPQFIFQYYEKEERGRGNFPDRFSARQFPNYSSELNVNALLLGDSALYLCASSFRPLLDKETQYFGPGTRLLVL.

The V and J genes are TRBV20-1 and TRBJ1-1; perhaps TRBD1 as D (5 bases). The CDR3 is made up of 14 amino acids. Germline CDR1 DFQATT, CDR2 SNEGSKA (reference sequence). The CDR3: CRLIRGAQATEAFF. The CDR3 DNA reads TGCAGGCTGATTCGAGGGGCTCAGGCCACTGAAGCTTTCTTT.

The rearrangement joins TRBV7-2 to TRBJ2-3; D uncertain. V shed 2 bases and J shed 11 bases, with 14 bases lying between them. This CDR3 contains 13 residues. Germline values: CDR1 SGHTA, CDR2 FQGNSA. The CDR3 reads CASSLYVELQQYF. The DNA of the CDR3 is TGTGCCAGCAGCTTATATGTGGAGCTTCAGCAGTATTTT.

In this sample, this clonotype turned up a few times. This sequence joins TRBV18 and TRBJ1-6, with D possibly TRBD1 on 5 matching bases. V was trimmed by 1 base and J by 8 bases, leaving 12 bases between them. Looked up from germline, CDR1 is KGHSH and CDR2 is LQKENI. The CDR3 spans 15 residues. The CDR3 here is CASSPLGGRDSPLHF. The CDR3 DNA is TGTGCCAGCTCACCACTGGGGGGACGAGATTCACCCCTCCACTTT.

This clonotype was detected ten times or more. The rearrangement links TRBV7-2 to TRBJ2-5, with TRBD2 matching 7 bases. The germline CDR1 and CDR2 sequences are SGHTA and FQGNSA. The CDR3 spans 15 residues. Germline trimming cut 6 bases from V and 2 bases from J; bases unmatched to any gene: 9. DNA of the CDR3: TGTGCCAGCAGTTTGGGCGGGGGACCACAAGAGACCCAGTACTTC. Translated: CASSLGGGPQETQYF.

This clonotype was counted a few times. The CDR3 loop reads CASTRRFPPQYF. The CDR3 DNA follows: TGTGCCAGCACCAGAAGATTCCCACCGCAGTATTTT. J is TRBJ2-3 and V is TRBV6-2 or TRBV6-3; D gene unclear. The V end lost 7 bases, the J end lost 10 bases, and 15 bases lay between the germline ends. The CDR3 has 12 amino acids. Germline-derived CDR1 and CDR2 are MNHEY and SVGEGT.

In this sample, this clonotype turned up a few times. V gene TRBV7-2 combines with J gene TRBJ2-7; 9 bases are shared with TRBD2. The V segment lost 5 bases and the J segment 0 bases; nucleotides outside the gene matches: 5. The CDR3 loop spans 15 amino acids. Germline V gene sequence: CDR1 SGHTA, CDR2 FQGNSA. The CDR3 protein is CASSTRTSASYEQYF. CDR3 bases: TGTGCCAGCAGCACGAGGACTAGCGCCTCCTACGAGCAGTACTTC.

The chain recombines TRBV3-1 with TRBJ2-6, with D hard to call. CDR1 LGHDT and CDR2 YNNKEL come from the germline V gene (reference sequence). Trimming left V 3 bases short and J 2 bases short, with 11 bases between. The length of the CDR3 is 16 residues. In DNA, the CDR3 is TGTGCCAGCAGCCACCTCAACCGAGCTGGGGCCAACGTCCTGACTTTC. Protein: CASSHLNRAGANVLTF.

The CDR3 spells CASRPLALSYNEQFF. CDR3 nucleotides: TGTGCCAGCAGGCCCCTAGCTTTATCCTACAATGAGCAGTTCTTC. The gene calls are TRBV6-1 and TRBJ2-1, with a tentative D call TRBD2 (5 bases). Trimming shortened V by 6 bases and J by 1 base, and 13 bases separated the two germline ends. Germline-derived CDR1 and CDR2 are MNHNS and SASEGT. CDR3 length equals 15 residues.

This clonotype turned up a few times. V usage is TRBV4-2 and J usage is TRBJ2-5; 8 nucleotides agree with TRBD1. Germline CDR1 is LGHNA and CDR2 is YNFKEQ. The CDR3 loop spans 15 amino acids. J lost 2 bases, V lost 1 base, and 3 bases had no gene match. In DNA, the CDR3 is TGTGCCAGCAGCCAAGGGCGGACAGGGCAAGAGACCCAGTACTTC. It is translated as CASSQGRTGQETQYF.

The genes are TRBV5-6 and TRBJ1-1; D gene unclear. Per germline, CDR1 SGHDT and CDR2 YYEEEE. V lost 2 bases, J lost 4 bases, and 15 bases lay in between. CDR3 length: 15 amino acids. CDR3 in amino acids: CASSFGGRVSTEAFF. CDR3 bases: TGTGCCAGCAGCTTTGGAGGGAGGGTTTCCACTGAAGCTTTCTTT.

This clonotype appeared a few times. V gene TRBV7-2 combines with J gene TRBJ2-7; D is undetermined. V was pared by 2 bases and J by 4 bases, with 12 bases between. This CDR3 contains 14 residues. Germline V gene sequence: CDR1 SGHTA, CDR2 FQGNSA. CDR3 region: CASSLSHPAYEQYF. In DNA form, the CDR3 reads TGTGCCAGCAGCTTAAGCCACCCGGCTTACGAGCAGTACTTC.

This clonotype was recorded many times. The V and J genes are TRBV4-3 and TRBJ1-4; TRBD1 matches at 7 bases. There are 14 residues in the CDR3. The germline gives CDR1 LGHNA, CDR2 YSLEER. With V trimmed by 6 bases and J by 5 bases, 6 bases remained unmatched. Here the CDR3 reads CASSRDRGNEKLFF. CDR3 DNA: TGCGCCAGCAGTCGGGACAGAGGGAATGAAAAACTGTTTTTT.

The chain employs TRBV9 and TRBJ2-2; D is perhaps TRBD1 or TRBD2 (5 bases each). The CDR3 totals 14 residues. Between the trimmed V and J ends, which lost 2 bases and 5 bases, there was a span of 10 bases. Germline V CDR1 and CDR2: SGDLS, YYNGEE. CDR3 amino acids: CASSVGPSTGELFF. As DNA, the CDR3 is TGTGCCAGCAGCGTGGGACCTTCTACCGGGGAGCTGTTTTTT.

The chain carries TRBV12-3 or TRBV12-4 and TRBJ2-3; perhaps D is TRBD1 or TRBD2 (6 bases each). The CDR3 is 17 amino acids. Trimming took off 4 bases at V and 1 base at J, with 18 bases between the two ends. DNA of the CDR3: TGTGCCAGCAGTTCGGGGTGGGGGGCGTCGGGCACAGATACGCAGTATTTT. Its translation is CASSSGWGASGTDTQYF.

This clonotype was counted a few times. This chain connects TRBV5-1 to TRBJ1-2; D is uncertain. The V end was cut by 0 bases, the J end by 10 bases, with 13 bases between. The CDR3 consists of 13 residues. CDR1 and CDR2 (germline): SGHRS, YFSETQ. The CDR3: CASSLVGWEAYTF. The DNA for the CDR3 is TGCGCCAGCAGCTTGGTGGGTTGGGAGGCCTACACCTTC.

As for this clonotype: Sequence at one end of the junction differs from germline and may be a read error. This chain joins TRBV5-4 and TRBJ2-7; TRBD1 matches 7 bases. CDR1 SGHNT and CDR2 YYREEE come from the germline V gene (reference sequence). This CDR3 comprises 14 residues. The DNA for the CDR3 is TGTGCCAGCAGCTTGGGAGGACAGGAAAAGATACGATTCTTC. Its translation is CASSLGGQEKIRFF.

The J gene is TRBJ2-5, the V gene TRBV15; D possibly corresponds to TRBD1 (6 bases). Germline V gene sequence: CDR1 LNHNV, CDR2 YYDKDF (reference sequence). CDR3 length: 17 residues. The V gene lost 1 base and the J gene lost 5 bases, with 20 bases spanning the gap. The CDR3 DNA is TGTGCCACCAGCAGAGGAGGGGGAGCGGATGTAGGGGAGACCCAGTACTTC. Its protein product is CATSRGGGADVGETQYF. Full variable domain (rest looked up from reference TRBV15 and TRBJ2-5): DAMVIQNPRYQVTQFGKPVTLSCSQTLNHNVMYWYQQKSSQAPKLLFHYYDKDFNNEADTPDNFQSRRPNTSFCFLDIRSPGLGDTAMYLCATSRGGGADVGETQYFGPGTRLLVL.

This clonotype was counted between two and nine times. V gene TRBV10-3 combines with J gene TRBJ2-3, with 11 bases matching TRBD2. The germline CDR1 and CDR2 sequences are ENHRY and SYGVKD. J was trimmed by 0 bases and V by 3 bases; bases with no gene match: 2. The CDR3 has 16 residues. The CDR3 here is CAISELAGASTDTQYF. In nucleotides, the CDR3 is TGTGCCATCAGTGAACTAGCGGGGGCTAGCACAGATACGCAGTATTTT.

This clonotype was seen just once. One base away lies a much larger clone, so this may be a sequencing read error. This chain joins TRBV13 and TRBJ2-7; TRBD2 matches at 9 bases. Germline values: CDR1 PRHDT, CDR2 FYEKMQ (reference sequence). V was clipped by 5 bases and J by 6 bases; unmatched bases: 11. This CDR3 contains 15 residues. CDR3: CASSPQIAGVSEQYF. In DNA, the CDR3 is TGTGCCAGCAGCCCCCAGATAGCGGGAGTTTCCGAGCAGTACTTC.

This clonotype turned up a few times. The chain employs TRBV28 and TRBJ2-7, with a tentative D call TRBD2 (6 bases). The CDR3 runs 20 residues. V lost 6 bases and J lost 6, with 36 bases in between. Per germline, CDR1 MDHEN and CDR2 SYDVKM. CDR3 in amino acids: CASRIQQFLSPGVRPGEQYF. The CDR3 region has the DNA TGTGCCAGCAGAATCCAGCAGTTTTTGTCTCCGGGAGTTAGGCCAGGCGAGCAGTACTTC. The variable domain in full, completed from reference TRBV28 and TRBJ2-7, reads DVKVTQSSRYLVKRTGEKVFLECVQDMDHENMFWYRQDPGLGLRLIYFSYDVKMKEKGDIPEGYSVSREKKERFSLILESASTNQTSMYLCASRIQQFLSPGVRPGEQYFGPGTRLTVT.